This entry features one T cell receptor beta chain sequence. Its cognate antigen is unknown. This entry belongs to a study of T cell responses to AZD1222 COVID-19 vaccine. Whole-study findings and limits: Just five or six AZD1222 recipients were seropositive at baseline.

Data came from immunoSEQ multiplex PCR; TCRdb stores just in-frame clones and leaves some out. This sample has 150,000 to 200,000 clones; just over 85% occur once, and the top ten carry 0.45% to 0.55%. Here the sequenced sample was peripheral blood, taken on day 0 of AZD1222 vaccination. The TCR was taken from an adult in good health.

CDR3 protein: CSARSGYEQYF. The CDR3 DNA reads TGCAGTGCTAGGTCGGGTTACGAGCAGTACTTC. This chain joins TRBV20-1 and TRBJ2-7, with D hard to call. CDR3 length: 11 residues. Germline CDR1 reads DFQATT; CDR2 reads SNEGSKA (reference sequence). V was clipped by 3 bases and J by 4 bases, with 7 bases between them.